The clone carrying this T cell receptor beta chain came up once. This entry comes from a study of CD8 T cells in Susac syndrome. With random hexamers, reverse transcription was performed on about 0.45 to 1 ug of RNA. Amplification of the TCR beta CDR3 was carried out by immunoSEQ multiplex PCR, which spanned a total of 54 Vbeta and 13 Jbeta segments. TCRdb used MiXCR to reprocess the immunoSEQ multiplex PCR reads, holding one entry per CDR3 protein. The sample has around 160,000 distinct CDR3 sequences, 93% seen once. The CDR3 has 13 amino acids. Deletions cut 8 bases from V and 5 bases from J, with 13 bases between. Per the germline V gene, CDR1 is SNHLY and CDR2 is FYNNEI. Negative magnetic isolation gave CD8+ and CD4+ cells; FACS enriched CD8+ TEMRA.

The specimen was CD4+ T cells from PBMCs. The receptor was isolated from a human donor in good health. The rearrangement links TRBV2 to TRBJ1-5, with D maybe TRBD1 (6 bases). The CDR3 DNA follows: TGTGCCAGCGTAAGGGGGGTAGATCAGCCCCAGCATTTT. Translation: CASVRGVDQPQHF. Full variable domain (missing parts from reference TRBV2 and TRBJ1-5): EPEVTQTPSHQVTQMGQEVILRCVPISNHLYFYWYRQILGQKVEFLVSFYNNEISEKSEIFDDQFSVERPDGSNFTLKIRSTKLEDSAMYFCASVRGVDQPQHFGDGTRLSIL.